This TCR beta chain originates from a study of OX40 agonist ivuxolimab in advanced cancers. Overall study context: The mean age was roughly 60 years, ranging from 23 to 79, with less than 90% of participants male. The study's findings and limits: The average count of expanded clones was higher among CD8+ T cells than among CD4+. Researchers did not determine the expanded peripheral T cells' antigen specificity. Circulating CD4+ and CD8+ T cells showed clonal expansion by week 6 at 0.1 to 3.0 mg/kg.

The CDR3 loop spans 11 amino acids. V was trimmed by 4 bases and J by 9 bases, leaving 7 bases between them. Germline-derived CDR1 and CDR2 are MNHEY and SVGAGI. Of note for this clone: Antigen unknown.

TCRdb's table, derived via immunoSEQ multiplex PCR, lists solely in-frame clones and lacks some. The sample contains roughly 92,000 clones, more than 80% of which appear only once. The TCR comes from an adult with an advanced solid tumor such as melanoma, head and neck, liver or kidney cancer. The chain is built from TRBV6-5 and TRBJ2-1; D may correspond to TRBD1 or TRBD2 (5 bases each). The input for sequencing was CD4+ or CD8+ T cells sorted from blood, taken in a trial of the OX40 agonist ivuxolimab. The CDR3: CASSLGTEQFF. The DNA for the CDR3 is TGTGCCAGCAGTTTGGGGACTGAGCAGTTCTTC.